One and the same sample provided the 23 T cell receptor beta chains below, sequenced in a study of T-cell reconstitution after alpha-beta-depleted transplantation in children. Preparation of the TCRbeta library used unique molecular identifiers. TCRdb recomputed calls from the PCR reads with MiXCR, one row per CDR3 protein. This table holds 250,000 to 300,000 distinct CDR3 sequences, nearly 10% found once. The starting material was PBMCs from the stem cell graft donor, obtained from the stem cell graft. These receptors all come from a human donor who donated a stem cell graft to a child with SCID.

The chain employs TRBV7-3 and TRBJ2-1; 7 bases are a match to TRBD2. Looked up from germline, CDR1 is SGHTA and CDR2 is FQGTGA. CDR3 length equals 15 residues. Trimming at V came to 5 bases and at J to 9 bases, leaving 13 bases not matched to a gene. The chain's CDR3 is CASSHGLGQGSEQFF. The CDR3 DNA reads TGTGCCAGCAGCCATGGACTAGGCCAAGGGAGTGAGCAGTTCTTC.

This chain connects TRBV20-1 to TRBJ2-7; TRBD1 agrees at 8 bases. Germline CDR1 is DFQATT and CDR2 is SNEGSKA (reference sequence). J was trimmed by 2 bases and V by 3 bases; bases with no gene match: 12. This CDR3 region has 16 residues. CDR3 DNA: TGCAGTGCTAGGCCCCGACAGGGGCCCCAGCCCTACGAGCAGTACTTC. As protein: CSARPRQGPQPYEQYF.

The rearrangement joins TRBV6-6 to TRBJ2-1; D ambiguous. The germline V gene encodes CDR1 MNHNY and CDR2 SVGAGI (reference sequence). V gave up 5 bases and J gave up 3 bases, with 8 bases separating them. CDR3 size: 13 residues. The CDR3 reads CASSKADYNEQFF. CDR3 nucleotides: TGTGCCAGCAGTAAGGCAGACTACAATGAGCAGTTCTTC.

This clonotype was seen at least ten times. This CDR3 is CASSPQGSMNTEAFF. The CDR3 nucleotides are TGTGCCAGCTCACCGCAGGGGAGCATGAACACTGAAGCTTTCTTT. This chain joins TRBV18 and TRBJ1-1, with a tentative D call TRBD1 (6 bases). The CDR3 is 15 residues long. CDR1 and CDR2 (germline): KGHSH, LQKENI. The germline V and J ends were trimmed by 3 bases and 0 bases, with 11 bases remaining between them.

The chain carries TRBV5-6 and TRBJ1-2; the D gene is possibly TRBD1 (5 bases). In germline, CDR1 is SGHDT, CDR2 YYEEEE. The CDR3 is 14 amino acids. V was shortened by 4 bases and J by 4 bases, with 14 bases between the two germline ends. The CDR3 loop reads CASSGTAVLYGYTF. DNA for the CDR3: TGTGCCAGCAGCGGGACTGCTGTCCTCTATGGCTACACCTTC.

The chain joins TRBV12-3 or TRBV12-4 to TRBJ2-1; TRBD2 aligns across 9 bases. The CDR3 is 12 amino acids. V was clipped by 5 bases and J by 9 bases; unmatched bases: 2. CDR3: CASSLSGGEQFF. CDR3 bases: TGTGCCAGCAGTCTTAGCGGGGGTGAGCAGTTCTTC.

This clonotype has more than one count but fewer than ten. V is TRBV9 and J is TRBJ1-6; D is undetermined. CDR1 is SGDLS, CDR2 YYNGEE, per germline. CDR3 length equals 12 residues. V dropped 1 base and J dropped 8 bases, with 4 bases sitting between them. The CDR3 reads CASSVTDSPLHF. In DNA form, the CDR3 reads TGTGCCAGCAGCGTAACGGATTCACCCCTCCACTTT.

Ten or more counts support this clonotype. This rearrangement joins TRBV9 to TRBJ2-3, with a tentative D call TRBD1 (5 bases). V was pared by 0 bases and J by 5 bases, with 10 bases between. CDR3 length: 14 amino acids. Germline CDR1 and CDR2: SGDLS and YYNGEE. The CDR3, as DNA: TGTGCCAGCAGCGTAGCAGGGTTCGAAGATACGCAGTATTTT. It is translated as CASSVAGFEDTQYF.

The chain is built from TRBV7-2 and TRBJ2-7; D unclear. Trimming removed 1 base from V and 5 bases from J, with 12 bases in between. Germline CDR1 reads SGHTA; CDR2 reads FQGNSA. This CDR3 is 14 amino acids long. The CDR3 here is CASSLGQMNHEQYF. Here the CDR3 DNA reads TGTGCCAGCAGCTTAGGGCAAATGAACCACGAGCAGTACTTC.

The rearrangement uses TRBV7-9 and TRBJ2-7; TRBD2 might be the D (5 bases). Between the trimmed V and J ends, which lost 0 bases and 2 bases, there was a span of 8 bases. The CDR3 extends over 14 amino acids. Germline V gene sequence: CDR1 SEHNR, CDR2 FQNEAQ (reference sequence). CDR3 in DNA: TGTGCCAGCAGCTTAGCGCGGGTTACCTACGAGCAGTACTTC. It is translated as CASSLARVTYEQYF.

This clonotype was detected only a few times. This sequence joins TRBV11-2 and TRBJ2-4, with D tentatively TRBD1 (7 bases). The V end was cut by 1 base, the J end by 4 bases, with 11 bases between. The germline V gene has CDR1 SGHAT and CDR2 FQNNGV. The CDR3 sequence is 15 residues long. The CDR3 DNA reads TGTGCCAGCAGCTTAGGCAGGGGGACTAAAAACATTCAGTACTTC. Protein product: CASSLGRGTKNIQYF.

The rearrangement links TRBV5-5 to TRBJ2-5, with D tentatively TRBD1 or TRBD2 (5 bases each). The CDR3 is 16 amino acids. V was cut by 2 bases and J by 3 bases, with 17 bases left in between. Germline CDR1 SGHKS, CDR2 YYEKEE (reference sequence). The CDR3 region is CASSFRGAGLEETQYF. The DNA of the CDR3 is TGTGCCAGCAGCTTTAGGGGAGCAGGGCTGGAAGAGACCCAGTACTTC.

Only a few counts were recorded for this clonotype. The chain recombines TRBV5-6 with TRBJ2-2, with no clear D. Germline loops: CDR1 SGHDT, CDR2 YYEEEE. V was shortened by 0 bases and J by 1 base, with 4 bases between the two germline ends. The length of the CDR3 is 14 residues. CDR3 sequence (DNA): TGTGCCAGCAGCTTGGAAGAGAACACCGGGGAGCTGTTTTTT. Translating gives CASSLEENTGELFF.

The CDR3 region is CSSLTVSNTEAFF. The CDR3 nucleotides read TGCAGCTCATTGACAGTTTCGAACACTGAAGCTTTCTTT. J is TRBJ1-1 and V is TRBV29-1; TRBD1 might be the D (5 bases). Trimming took off 8 bases at V and 1 base at J, with 14 bases between the two ends. Germline values: CDR1 SQVTM, CDR2 ANQGSEA. The CDR3 has 13 amino acids.

This clonotype was seen many times. This rearrangement joins TRBV4-2 to TRBJ2-3; D remains ambiguous. The V end was cut by 2 bases, the J end by 4 bases, with 10 bases between. The germline V gene encodes CDR1 LGHNA and CDR2 YNFKEQ. CDR3 size: 14 residues. The CDR3 reads CASSQIMRPDTQYF. CDR3 nucleotides: TGTGCCAGCAGCCAAATTATGAGGCCAGATACGCAGTATTTT.

The chain carries TRBV5-5 and TRBJ2-5; TRBD1 aligns across 7 bases. In germline, CDR1 is SGHKS, CDR2 YYEKEE (reference sequence). Unmatched junction bases numbered 9, after V lost 1 base and J lost 3 bases. This CDR3 region has 16 residues. The DNA for the CDR3 is TGTGCCAGCAGCTTGCCAGGACAGGAGTTTAAAGAGACCCAGTACTTC. It encodes CASSLPGQEFKETQYF.

The table lists this clonotype with a few counts. The chain joins TRBV25-1 to TRBJ1-3; D is undetermined. Germline V gene data show CDR1 as MGHDK and CDR2 as SYGVNS. Trimming took 3 bases from V and 0 from J, leaving 9 bases between them. This CDR3 has 15 amino acids. The CDR3 spells CASSDGQHSGNTIYF. The CDR3 nucleotides read TGTGCCAGCAGTGATGGTCAGCACTCTGGAAACACCATATATTTT.

V is TRBV3-1 and J is TRBJ2-7, with TRBD2 as a possible D gene (5 bases). CDR1 and CDR2 (germline): LGHDT, YNNKEL (reference sequence). The CDR3 is 16 residues long. Trimming shortened V by 5 bases and J by 3 bases, and 20 bases separated the two germline ends. The CDR3 region is CASSNHGVGRGYEQYF. In DNA form, the CDR3 reads TGTGCCAGCAGCAACCACGGCGTAGGACGGGGCTACGAGCAGTACTTC.

This clonotype was seen a few times. CDR3 coding DNA: TGTGCCAGCAGTTTTCTACTGGGTCCGGATACGCAGTATTTT. It translates to CASSFLLGPDTQYF. V usage is TRBV12-3 or TRBV12-4 and J usage is TRBJ2-3; no firm D call. V lost 3 bases and J lost 6, with 13 bases in between. The CDR3 sequence is 14 residues long.

This clonotype was counted between two and nine times. This chain uses TRBV27 with TRBJ2-5, with D possibly being TRBD1 (6 bases). V lost 5 bases and J lost 10, with 23 bases in between. From germline, CDR1 is MNHEY and CDR2 SMNVEV (reference sequence). This CDR3 spans 15 amino acids. CDR3 in DNA: TGTGCCAGCAGTCCTATGACAGGCCTCCAAGTTGACCAGTACTTC. It encodes CASSPMTGLQVDQYF.

This clonotype was observed many times. The rearrangement joins TRBV20-1 to TRBJ1-1, with no clear D. Trimming took 0 bases from V and 8 from J, leaving 10 bases between them. The CDR3 spans 12 residues. The germline V gene encodes CDR1 DFQATT and CDR2 SNEGSKA (reference sequence). For the CDR3, the DNA is TGCAGTGCTAGAGATGGCCCCATGGAAGCTTTCTTT. This translates into CSARDGPMEAFF.

CDR3 nucleotides: TGTGCCAGCAGCGACGGCAATCAGCCCCAGCATTTT. Residues: CASSDGNQPQHF. The chain is built from TRBV7-9 and TRBJ1-5; the D is unclear. Per the germline V gene, CDR1 is SEHNR and CDR2 is FQNEAQ (reference sequence). V was shortened by 5 bases and J by 2 bases, with 4 bases between the two germline ends. The CDR3 runs to 12 residues.

The rearrangement joins TRBV20-1 to TRBJ2-3; 11 nucleotides line up with TRBD2. CDR3 length: 15 residues. J gave up 6 bases and V 6 bases, and 11 bases lay outside the gene matches. Germline V gene sequence: CDR1 DFQATT, CDR2 SNEGSKA (reference sequence). This chain's CDR3 is CSAIRLAGNWDTQYF. In DNA, the CDR3 is TGCAGTGCGATCCGACTAGCGGGGAACTGGGATACGCAGTATTTT.